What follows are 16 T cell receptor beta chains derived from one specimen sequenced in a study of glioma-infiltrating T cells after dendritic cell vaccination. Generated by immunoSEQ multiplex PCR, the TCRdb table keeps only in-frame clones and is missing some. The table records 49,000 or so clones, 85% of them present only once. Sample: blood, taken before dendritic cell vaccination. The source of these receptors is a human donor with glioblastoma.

The CDR3 DNA reads as TGTGCCAGCAGTGATCGGTCGGTAGGGGTTAATAGCAATCAGCCCCAGCATTTT. This translates into CASSDRSVGVNSNQPQHF. The J gene is TRBJ1-5, the V gene TRBV2; D might be TRBD1 (5 bases). Trimming cost V 3 bases and J 0 bases, with 18 bases left between them. The CDR3 spans 18 residues. Germline CDR1 reads SNHLY; CDR2 reads FYNNEI.

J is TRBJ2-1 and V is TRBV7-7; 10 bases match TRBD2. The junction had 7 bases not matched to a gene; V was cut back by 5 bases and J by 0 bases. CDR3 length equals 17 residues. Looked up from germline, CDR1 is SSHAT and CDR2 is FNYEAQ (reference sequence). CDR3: CASSHASGGSSYNEQFF. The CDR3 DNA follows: TGTGCCAGCAGCCATGCTAGCGGGGGTAGCTCCTACAATGAGCAGTTCTTC.

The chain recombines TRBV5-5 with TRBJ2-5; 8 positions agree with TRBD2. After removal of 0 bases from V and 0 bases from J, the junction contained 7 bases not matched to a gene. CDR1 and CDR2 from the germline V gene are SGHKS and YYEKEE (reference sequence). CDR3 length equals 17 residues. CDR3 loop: CASSLALTGGYQETQYF. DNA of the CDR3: TGTGCCAGCAGCTTGGCCCTCACGGGGGGGTACCAAGAGACCCAGTACTTC.

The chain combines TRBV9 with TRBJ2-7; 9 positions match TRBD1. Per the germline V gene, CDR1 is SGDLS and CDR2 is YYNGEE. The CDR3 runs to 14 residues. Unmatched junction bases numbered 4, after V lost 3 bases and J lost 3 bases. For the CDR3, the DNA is TGTGCCAGCAGCGACCCGGGACAGGGCTACGAGCAGTACTTC. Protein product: CASSDPGQGYEQYF. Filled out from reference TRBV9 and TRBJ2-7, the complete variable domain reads DSGVTQTPKHLITATGQRVTLRCSPRSGDLSVYWYQQSLDQGLQFLIQYYNGEERAKGNILERFSAQQFPDLHSELNLSSLELGDSALYFCASSDPGQGYEQYFGPGTRLTVT.

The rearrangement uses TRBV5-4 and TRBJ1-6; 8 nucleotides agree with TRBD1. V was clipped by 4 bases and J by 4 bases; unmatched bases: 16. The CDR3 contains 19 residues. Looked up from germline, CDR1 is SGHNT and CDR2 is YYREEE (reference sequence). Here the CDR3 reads CASSQRQGLGFGYNSPLHF. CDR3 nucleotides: TGTGCCAGCAGCCAAAGACAGGGGCTAGGTTTCGGATATAATTCACCCCTCCACTTT.

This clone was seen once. CDR3 sequence: CASTRDRVVETQYF. DNA for the CDR3: TGTGCCAGCACCCGAGACAGGGTGGTAGAGACCCAGTACTTC. The chain links TRBV7-2 to TRBJ2-5, with TRBD1 matching over 7 bases. CDR1 SGHTA and CDR2 FQGNSA come from the germline V gene. V was pared by 7 bases and J by 4 bases, with 9 bases of the junction left unmatched. This CDR3 is 14 amino acids long.

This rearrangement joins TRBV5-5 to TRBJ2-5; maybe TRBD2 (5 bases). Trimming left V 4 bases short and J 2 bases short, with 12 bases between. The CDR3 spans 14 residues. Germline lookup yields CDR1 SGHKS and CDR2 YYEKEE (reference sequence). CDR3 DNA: TGTGCCAGCAGCCAAGGGCGGACTCAAGAGACCCAGTACTTC. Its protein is CASSQGRTQETQYF.

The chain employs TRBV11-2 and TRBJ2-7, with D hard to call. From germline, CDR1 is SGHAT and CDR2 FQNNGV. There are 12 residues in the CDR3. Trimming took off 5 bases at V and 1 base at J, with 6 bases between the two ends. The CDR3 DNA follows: TGTGCCAGCAGCCCCGAGTCCTACGAGCAGTACTTC. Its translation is CASSPESYEQYF.

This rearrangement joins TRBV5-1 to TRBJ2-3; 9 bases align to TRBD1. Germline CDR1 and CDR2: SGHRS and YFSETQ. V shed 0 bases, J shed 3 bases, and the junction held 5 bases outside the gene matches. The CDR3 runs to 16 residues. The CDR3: CASSLGGQGGTDTQYF. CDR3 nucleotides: TGCGCCAGCAGCTTGGGGGGACAGGGCGGGACAGATACGCAGTATTTT.

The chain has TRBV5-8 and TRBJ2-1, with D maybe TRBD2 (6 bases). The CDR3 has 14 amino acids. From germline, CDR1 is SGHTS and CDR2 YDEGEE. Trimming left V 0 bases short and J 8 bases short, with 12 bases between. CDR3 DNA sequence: TGTGCCAGCAGCTTGGTGGGACTTCGACATGAGCAGTTCTTC. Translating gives CASSLVGLRHEQFF.

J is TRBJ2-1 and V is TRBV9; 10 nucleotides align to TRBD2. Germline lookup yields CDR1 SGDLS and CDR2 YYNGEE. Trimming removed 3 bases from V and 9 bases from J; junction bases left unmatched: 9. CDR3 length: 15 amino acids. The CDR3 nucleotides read TGTGCCAGCAGCGCCTACGGGACTAGCGTTTTTGAGCAGTTCTTC. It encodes CASSAYGTSVFEQFF.

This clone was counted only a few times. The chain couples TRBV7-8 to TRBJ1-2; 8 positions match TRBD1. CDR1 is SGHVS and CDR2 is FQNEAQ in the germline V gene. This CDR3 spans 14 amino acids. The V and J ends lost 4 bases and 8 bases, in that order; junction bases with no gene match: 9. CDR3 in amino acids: CASSSGGQAVGYTF. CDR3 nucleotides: TGTGCCAGCAGCTCGGGGGGACAGGCCGTCGGCTACACCTTC. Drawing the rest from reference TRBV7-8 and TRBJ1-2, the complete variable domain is GAGVSQSPRYKVAKRGQDVALRCDPISGHVSLFWYQQALGQGPEFLTYFQNEAQLDKSGLPSDRFFAERPEGSVSTLKIQRTQQEDSAVYLCASSSGGQAVGYTFGSGTRLTVV.

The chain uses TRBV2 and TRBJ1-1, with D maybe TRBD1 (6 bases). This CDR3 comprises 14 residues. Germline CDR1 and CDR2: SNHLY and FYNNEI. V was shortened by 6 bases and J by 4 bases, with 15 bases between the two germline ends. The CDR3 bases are TGTGCCAGCAGCGCCAGGCCAGGGGCCACTGAAGCTTTCTTT. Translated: CASSARPGATEAFF.

The CDR3 protein is CASSIRRGDSYEQYF. The CDR3 bases are TGTGCCAGTAGTATAAGGAGGGGAGACTCCTACGAGCAGTACTTC. The chain has TRBV19 and TRBJ2-7; a weak D match, TRBD2 (6 bases). CDR1 and CDR2 (germline): LNHDA, SQIVND (reference sequence). V lost 2 bases, J lost 0 bases, and 11 bases lay in between. CDR3 length equals 15 residues.

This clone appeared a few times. CDR3 nucleotides: TGTGCCAGCAGAATCAGCGGGGGCTCCTACGAGCAGTACTTC. It translates to CASRISGGSYEQYF. The J gene is TRBJ2-7, the V gene TRBV6-5; the match to TRBD2 covers 8 bases. Unmatched junction bases numbered 4, after V lost 6 bases and J lost 0 bases. Germline lookup yields CDR1 MNHEY and CDR2 SVGAGI. The CDR3 loop spans 14 amino acids.

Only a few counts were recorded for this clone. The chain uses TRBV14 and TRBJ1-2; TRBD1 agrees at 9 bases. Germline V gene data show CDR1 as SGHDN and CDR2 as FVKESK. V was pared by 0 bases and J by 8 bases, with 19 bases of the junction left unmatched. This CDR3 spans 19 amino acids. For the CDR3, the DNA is TGTGCCAGCAGCCAAGAGTGGAGGGACAGGGCCCGACTCGGGCAGGGCTACACCTTC. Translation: CASSQEWRDRARLGQGYTF.